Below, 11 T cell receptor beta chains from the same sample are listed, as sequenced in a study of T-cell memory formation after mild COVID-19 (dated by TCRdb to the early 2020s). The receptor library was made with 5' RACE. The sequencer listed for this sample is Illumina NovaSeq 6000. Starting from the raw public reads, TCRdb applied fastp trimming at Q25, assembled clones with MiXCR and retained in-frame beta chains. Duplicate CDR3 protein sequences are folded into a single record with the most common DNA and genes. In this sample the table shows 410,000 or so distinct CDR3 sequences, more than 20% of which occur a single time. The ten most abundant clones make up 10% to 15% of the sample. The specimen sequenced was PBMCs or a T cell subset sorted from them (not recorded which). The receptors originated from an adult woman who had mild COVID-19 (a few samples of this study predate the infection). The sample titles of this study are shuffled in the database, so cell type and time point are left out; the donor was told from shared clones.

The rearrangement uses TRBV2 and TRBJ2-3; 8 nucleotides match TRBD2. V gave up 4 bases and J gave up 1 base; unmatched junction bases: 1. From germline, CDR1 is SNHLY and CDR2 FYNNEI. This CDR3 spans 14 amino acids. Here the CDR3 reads CASSVSGGTDTQYF. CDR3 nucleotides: TGTGCCAGCAGTGTTAGCGGGGGCACAGATACGCAGTATTTT.

CDR3: CAISESDGVGQPQHF. The CDR3 DNA reads as TGTGCCATCAGTGAGTCGGACGGGGTCGGTCAGCCCCAGCATTTT. V is TRBV10-3 and J is TRBJ1-5; D gene uncertain. The CDR3 has 15 residues. The germline gives CDR1 ENHRY, CDR2 SYGVKD. V was pared by 0 bases and J by 6 bases, with 12 bases between.

The CDR3 is CASSHPTGTIRIPYEQYF. In nucleotides, the CDR3 is TGTGCCAGCAGTCACCCGACAGGAACCATACGAATCCCCTACGAGCAGTACTTC. The chain is built from TRBV6-5 and TRBJ2-7; tentative D call: TRBD1 (6 bases). Trimming left V 5 bases short and J 2 bases short, with 25 bases between. This CDR3 is 18 amino acids long. In germline, CDR1 is MNHEY, CDR2 SVGAGI.

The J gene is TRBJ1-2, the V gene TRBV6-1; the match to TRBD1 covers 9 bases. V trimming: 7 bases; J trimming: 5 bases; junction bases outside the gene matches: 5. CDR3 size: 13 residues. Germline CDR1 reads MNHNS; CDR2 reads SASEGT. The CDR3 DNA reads TGTGCCAGCATTACCGGGACAGGGTATGGCTACACCTTC. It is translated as CASITGTGYGYTF.

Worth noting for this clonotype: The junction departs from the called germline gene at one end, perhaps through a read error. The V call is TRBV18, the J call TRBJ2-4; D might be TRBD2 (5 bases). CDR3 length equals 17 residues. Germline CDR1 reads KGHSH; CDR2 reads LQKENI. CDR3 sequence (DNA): TGTGCCAGCTCACCTTCAGAAGCGGTTATGGCAAAAAACATTAAGTACTTC. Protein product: CASSPSEAVMAKNIKYF.

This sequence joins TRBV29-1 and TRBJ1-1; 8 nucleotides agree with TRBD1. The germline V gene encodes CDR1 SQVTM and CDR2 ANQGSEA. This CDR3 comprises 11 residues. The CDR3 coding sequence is TGCTCAACAGGGGGGCGAACTGAAGCTTTCTTT. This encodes CSTGGRTEAFF.

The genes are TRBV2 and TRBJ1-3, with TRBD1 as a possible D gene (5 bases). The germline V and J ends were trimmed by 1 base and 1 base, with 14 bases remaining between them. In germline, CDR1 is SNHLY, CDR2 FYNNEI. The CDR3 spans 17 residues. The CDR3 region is CASSEVRGWGSGNTIYF. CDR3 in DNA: TGTGCCAGCAGTGAAGTAAGGGGTTGGGGATCTGGAAACACCATATATTTT.

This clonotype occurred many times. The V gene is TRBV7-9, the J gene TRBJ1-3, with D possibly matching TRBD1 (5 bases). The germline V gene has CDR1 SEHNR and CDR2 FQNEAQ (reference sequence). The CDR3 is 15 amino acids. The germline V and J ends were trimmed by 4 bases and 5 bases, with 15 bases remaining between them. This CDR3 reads CASSSNRDPRNTIYF. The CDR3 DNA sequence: TGTGCCAGCAGCTCGAACCGGGACCCTAGAAACACCATATATTTT.

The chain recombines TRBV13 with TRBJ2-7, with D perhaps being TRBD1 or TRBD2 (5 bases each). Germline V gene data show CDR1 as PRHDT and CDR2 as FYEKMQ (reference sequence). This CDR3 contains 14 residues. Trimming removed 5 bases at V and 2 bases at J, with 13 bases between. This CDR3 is CASSPGAGAYEQYF. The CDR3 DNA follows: TGTGCCAGCAGCCCCGGGGCCGGAGCCTACGAGCAGTACTTC. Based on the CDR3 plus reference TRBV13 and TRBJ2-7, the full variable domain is AAGVIQSPRHLIKEKRETATLKCYPIPRHDTVYWYQQGPGQDPQFLISFYEKMQSDKGSIPDRFSAQQFSDYHSELNMSSLELGDSALYFCASSPGAGAYEQYFGPGTRLTVT.

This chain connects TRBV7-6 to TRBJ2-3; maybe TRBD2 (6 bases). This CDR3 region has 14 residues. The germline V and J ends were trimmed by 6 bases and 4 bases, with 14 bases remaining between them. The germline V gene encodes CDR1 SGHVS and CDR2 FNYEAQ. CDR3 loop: CASRGEVLADTQYF. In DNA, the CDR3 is TGTGCCAGCAGAGGGGAGGTTTTGGCAGATACGCAGTATTTT.

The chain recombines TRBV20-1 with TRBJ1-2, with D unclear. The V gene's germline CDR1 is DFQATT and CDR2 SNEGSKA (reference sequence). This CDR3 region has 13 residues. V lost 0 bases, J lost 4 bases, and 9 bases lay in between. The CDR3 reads CSARDRRTYGYTF. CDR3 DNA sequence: TGCAGTGCTAGAGATCGGAGGACCTATGGCTACACCTTC.